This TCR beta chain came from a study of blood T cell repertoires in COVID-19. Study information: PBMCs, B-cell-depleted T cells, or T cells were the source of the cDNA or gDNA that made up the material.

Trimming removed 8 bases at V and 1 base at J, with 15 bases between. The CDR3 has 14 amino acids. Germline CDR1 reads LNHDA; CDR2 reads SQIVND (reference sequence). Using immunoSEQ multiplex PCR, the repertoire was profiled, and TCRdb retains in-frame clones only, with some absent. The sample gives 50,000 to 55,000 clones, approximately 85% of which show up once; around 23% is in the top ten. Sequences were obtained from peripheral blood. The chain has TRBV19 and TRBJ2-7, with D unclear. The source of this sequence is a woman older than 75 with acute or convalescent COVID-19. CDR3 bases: TGTGCCAGTCTGACACTCCACCCTTCCTACGAGCAGTACTTC. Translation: CASLTLHPSYEQYF.